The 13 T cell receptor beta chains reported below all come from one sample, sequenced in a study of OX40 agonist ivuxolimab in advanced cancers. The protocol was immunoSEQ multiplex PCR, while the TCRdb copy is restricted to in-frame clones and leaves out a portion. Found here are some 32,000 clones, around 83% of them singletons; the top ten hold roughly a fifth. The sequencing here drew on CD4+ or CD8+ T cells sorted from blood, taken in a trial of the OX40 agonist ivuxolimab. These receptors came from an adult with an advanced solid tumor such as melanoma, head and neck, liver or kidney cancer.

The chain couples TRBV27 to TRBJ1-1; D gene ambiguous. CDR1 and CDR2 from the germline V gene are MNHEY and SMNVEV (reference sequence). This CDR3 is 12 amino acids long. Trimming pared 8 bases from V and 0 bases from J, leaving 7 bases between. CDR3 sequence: CASLLVNTEAFF. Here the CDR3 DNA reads TGTGCCAGCCTTCTTGTGAACACTGAAGCTTTCTTT.

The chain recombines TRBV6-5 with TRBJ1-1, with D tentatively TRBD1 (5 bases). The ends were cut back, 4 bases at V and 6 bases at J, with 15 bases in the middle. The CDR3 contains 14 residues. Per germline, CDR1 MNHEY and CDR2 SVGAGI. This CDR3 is CASSFPNQGAEAFF. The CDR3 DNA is TGTGCCAGCAGTTTCCCTAACCAAGGGGCTGAAGCTTTCTTT.

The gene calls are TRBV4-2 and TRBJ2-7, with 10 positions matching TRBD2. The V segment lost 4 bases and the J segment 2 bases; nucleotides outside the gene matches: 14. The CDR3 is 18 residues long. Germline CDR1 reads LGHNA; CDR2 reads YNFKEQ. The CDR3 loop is CASSPEFFSGGRTYEQYF. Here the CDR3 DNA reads TGTGCCAGCAGCCCAGAGTTCTTTAGCGGGGGGCGGACCTACGAGCAGTACTTC.

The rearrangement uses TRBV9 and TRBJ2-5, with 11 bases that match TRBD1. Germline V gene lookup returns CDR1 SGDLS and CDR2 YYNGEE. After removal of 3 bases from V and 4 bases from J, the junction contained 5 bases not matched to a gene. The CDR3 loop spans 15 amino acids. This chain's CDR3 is CASSGGQGAGETQYF. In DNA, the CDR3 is TGTGCCAGCAGCGGCGGACAGGGGGCGGGAGAGACCCAGTACTTC.

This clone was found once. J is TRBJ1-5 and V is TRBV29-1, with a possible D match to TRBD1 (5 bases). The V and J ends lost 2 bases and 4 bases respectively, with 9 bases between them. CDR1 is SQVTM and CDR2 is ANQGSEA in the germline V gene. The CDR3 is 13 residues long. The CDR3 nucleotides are TGCAGCGTTGAACAGGGCCCAAATCAGCCCCAGCATTTT. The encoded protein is CSVEQGPNQPQHF.

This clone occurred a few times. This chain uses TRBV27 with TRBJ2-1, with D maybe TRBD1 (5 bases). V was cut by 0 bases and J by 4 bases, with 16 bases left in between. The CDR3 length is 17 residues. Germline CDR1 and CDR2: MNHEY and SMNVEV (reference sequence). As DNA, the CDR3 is TGTGCCAGCAGTTTATCCGTGGCAGGGTTGGGATACAATGAGCAGTTCTTC. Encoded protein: CASSLSVAGLGYNEQFF.

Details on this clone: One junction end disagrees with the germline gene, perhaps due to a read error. CDR3 protein: CASSGTPAGLVF. CDR3 coding DNA: TGTGCCAGCAGCGGAACCCCCGCCGGTCTGGTTTTT. The V call is TRBV9, the J call TRBJ2-3; no reliable D call. Per germline, CDR1 SGDLS and CDR2 YYNGEE. The CDR3 has 12 residues.

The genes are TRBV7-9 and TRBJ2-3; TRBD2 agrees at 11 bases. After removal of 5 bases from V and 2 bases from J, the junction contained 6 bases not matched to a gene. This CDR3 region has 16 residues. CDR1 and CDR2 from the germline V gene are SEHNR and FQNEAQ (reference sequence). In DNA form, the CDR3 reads TGTGCCAGCAGCGTGGGACTAGCGGTTTTCACAGATACGCAGTATTTT. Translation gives CASSVGLAVFTDTQYF.

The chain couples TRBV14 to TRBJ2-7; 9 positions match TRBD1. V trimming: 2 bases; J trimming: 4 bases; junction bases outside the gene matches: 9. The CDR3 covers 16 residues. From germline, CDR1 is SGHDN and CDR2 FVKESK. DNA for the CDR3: TGTGCCAGCAGCCAACGGCCGGGACAGGGTATATACGAGCAGTACTTC. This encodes CASSQRPGQGIYEQYF.

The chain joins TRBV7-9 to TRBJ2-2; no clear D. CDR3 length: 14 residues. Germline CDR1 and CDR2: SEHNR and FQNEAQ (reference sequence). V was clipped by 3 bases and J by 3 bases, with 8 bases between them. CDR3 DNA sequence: TGTGCCAGCAGCTTTCTGGAGCACACCGGGGAGCTGTTTTTT. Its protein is CASSFLEHTGELFF.

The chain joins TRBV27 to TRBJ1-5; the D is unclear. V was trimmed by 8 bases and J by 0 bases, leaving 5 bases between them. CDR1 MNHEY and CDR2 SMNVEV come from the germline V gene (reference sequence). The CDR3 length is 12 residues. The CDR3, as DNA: TGTGCCAGCGGTTATAGCAATCAGCCCCAGCATTTT. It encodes CASGYSNQPQHF.

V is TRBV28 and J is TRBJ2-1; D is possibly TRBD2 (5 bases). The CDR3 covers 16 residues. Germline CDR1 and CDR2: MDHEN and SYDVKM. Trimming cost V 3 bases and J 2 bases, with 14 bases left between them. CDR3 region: CASSLDGKRAYNEQFF. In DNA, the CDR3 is TGTGCCAGCAGTTTGGACGGGAAAAGAGCCTACAATGAGCAGTTCTTC.

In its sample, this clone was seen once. The chain's CDR3 is CASSELSVTDTQYF. For the CDR3, the DNA is TGTGCCAGCAGTGAACTCTCAGTCACAGATACGCAGTATTTT. J is TRBJ2-3 and V is TRBV2; D remains ambiguous. Trimming took 2 bases from V and 2 from J, leaving 8 bases between them. Germline V lookup: CDR1 SNHLY, CDR2 FYNNEI. The CDR3 has 14 amino acids. The full variable domain, its missing parts supplied by reference TRBV2 and TRBJ2-3, is EPEVTQTPSHQVTQMGQEVILRCVPISNHLYFYWYRQILGQKVEFLVSFYNNEISEKSEIFDDQFSVERPDGSNFTLKIRSTKLEDSAMYFCASSELSVTDTQYFGPGTRLTVL.